These T cell receptor beta chains were read from a single sample in a study of T cell responses to AZD1222 COVID-19 vaccine. TCRdb's copy holds only in-frame clones and misses some; the assay was immunoSEQ multiplex PCR. The table lists more than 100,000 clones, approximately 89% of them singletons, with less than 4.5% in the top ten. The sample was peripheral blood, taken on day 0 of AZD1222 vaccination. The origin of the receptors is an adult in good health. CDR3s include the opening cysteine and the closing phenylalanine or tryptophan. Each record gives: V gene, J gene, clone size, D gene, CDR3 DNA, CDR3 protein. D genes are given only for firm matches. Clone size is not always given. Where it is, it says once, few, many or a class for expanded clones.

TRBV5-4	TRBJ2-7	NA	NA	TGTGCCAGCAGCTTCGACTCCTACGAGCAGTACTTC	CASSFDSYEQYF
TRBV9	TRBJ1-1	NA	NA	TGTGCCAGCAGCGTTACAGAGAACACTGAAGCTTTCTTT	CASSVTENTEAFF
TRBV9	TRBJ2-1	NA	TRBD2	TGTGCCAGCAGCCTTACTAGCGGGGTTTACAATGAGCAGTTCTTC	CASSLTSGVYNEQFF
TRBV21-1	TRBJ2-1	once	NA	TGTGCCAGCAGCCCATGGGTGGGTGTTATCGACAATGAGCAGTTCTTC	CASSPWVGVIDNEQFF
TRBV10-3	TRBJ2-1	NA	TRBD2	TGTGCCATCAGGGAGGGTAGCGGGGGGGCCTTGAATGAGCAGTTCTTC	CAIREGSGGALNEQFF
TRBV4-2	TRBJ2-3	NA	TRBD1	TGTGCCAGCAGCCCGACAGGGGCGAACACAGATACGCAGTATTTT	CASSPTGANTDTQYF
TRBV21-1	TRBJ1-2	NA	NA	TGTGCCAGCAGCAAAGGGGAGGCTAACTATGGCTACACCTTC	CASSKGEANYGYTF
TRBV28	TRBJ2-7	NA	TRBD2	TGTGCCAGCAGGGGGTCTAGCGGAGACTACGAGCAGTACTTC	CASRGSSGDYEQYF
TRBV10-1	TRBJ1-6	NA	TRBD1	TGCGCCAGCAGTGAGAGGGGGACAGGGGGTCCCCGTTCACCCCTCCACTTT	CASSERGTGGPRSPLHF
TRBV3-1/TRBV3-2	TRBJ2-1	NA	TRBD2	TGTGCCAGCGACGAGGGAGCGGGAGGGCCAGGGTCCTACAATGAGCAGTTCTTC	CASDEGAGGPGSYNEQFF
TRBV14	TRBJ1-6	once	NA	TGTGCCAGCGCCCCTGGTCCGGGGGCACCCCTCCACTTT	CASAPGPGAPLHF
TRBV27	TRBJ1-4	NA	NA	TGTGCCAGCAGTTTATTAGGGAGCGAAAAACTGTTTTTT	CASSLLGSEKLFF
TRBV30	TRBJ2-2	once	NA	TGTGCCTGGACTCGGGTCACCGGGGAGCTGTTTTTT	CAWTRVTGELFF
TRBV10-2	TRBJ1-2	NA	NA	TGCGCCAGCAGTGAGGGCGGGGCGGTGTACTATGGCTACACCTTC	CASSEGGAVYYGYTF
TRBV7-2	TRBJ1-6	NA	NA	TGTGCCAGCCGACCCGGGAGAGGTGGTTCACCCCTCCACTTT	CASRPGRGGSPLHF
TRBV2	TRBJ1-5	NA	NA	TGTGCCAGCAGTGAGAGGGGTAGCAATCAGCCCCAGCATTTT	CASSERGSNQPQHF
TRBV6-5	TRBJ2-7	few	TRBD1	TGTGCCAGCAGTTACAAGACAGGGAGTTCCACGTACGAGCAGTACTTC	CASSYKTGSSTYEQYF
TRBV28	TRBJ2-1	NA	TRBD2	TGTGCCAGCAGTCCCTCCCTACCTAGCGGGGTGGGAGAGCAGTTCTTC	CASSPSLPSGVGEQFF
TRBV4-1	TRBJ1-2	few	NA	TGCGCCAGCAGCCAAGGGGAGGTTAACCCTACTTATGGCTACACCTTC	CASSQGEVNPTYGYTF
TRBV11-1	TRBJ2-5	NA	NA	TGTGCCAGCAGCCGGGACTTGGGGGAGACCCAGTACTTC	CASSRDLGETQYF
TRBV6-1	TRBJ2-7	NA	TRBD2	TGTGCCAGCAGTGAAGAAGCGGGAATAGCGGGCGAGCAGTACTTC	CASSEEAGIAGEQYF
TRBV3-1/TRBV3-2	TRBJ2-2	NA	NA	TGTGCCAGCAGCCAAGAGGCCCCCTACGGGGAGCTGTTTTTT	CASSQEAPYGELFF
TRBV30	TRBJ1-2	few	NA	TGTGCCTGGAGGGGCCCCCAGGCAGGGAGCAATGGCTACACCTTC	CAWRGPQAGSNGYTF
TRBV6-5	TRBJ1-1	once	NA	TGTGCCAGCAGAGAGTCAGACAGGCAGAACACTGAAGCTTTCTTT	CASRESDRQNTEAFF
TRBV5-1	TRBJ1-1	few	NA	TGCGCCAGCAGCCCGCAAATTGTGGGGAACACTGAAGCTTTCTTT	CASSPQIVGNTEAFF
TRBV5-1	TRBJ1-1	NA	TRBD1	TGCGCCAGCAGCGATCCGACAGGGGGCACTGAAGCTTTCTTT	CASSDPTGGTEAFF
TRBV2	TRBJ1-2	NA	NA	TGTGCCAGCAGTATCACAGGGACCTATGGCTACACCTTC	CASSITGTYGYTF
TRBV10-3	TRBJ1-5	NA	TRBD1	TGTGCCATAGGACAGGGGGCATCAAATCAGCCCCAGCATTTT	CAIGQGASNQPQHF
TRBV28	TRBJ1-6	NA	NA	TGTGCCAGCAGTTTCCCTGAGTTCCTCTACTCGAGTAATTCACCCCTCCACTTT	CASSFPEFLYSSNSPLHF
TRBV5-8	TRBJ1-1	NA	NA	TGTGCCAGCAGCGGGCAAGGGTCGAGGGTGGACACTGAAGCTTTCTTT	CASSGQGSRVDTEAFF
TRBV2	TRBJ2-4	NA	TRBD1	TGTGCCAGCAGGGGGGGACAGGGCGGAAACATTCAGTACTTC	CASRGGQGGNIQYF
TRBV7-2	TRBJ2-5	NA	NA	TGTGCCAGCAGTTATCGCCGAGAGACCCAGTACTTC	CASSYRRETQYF
TRBV7-2	TRBJ2-7	NA	NA	TGTGCCAGCAGCTTAGCGAGGGATAGACACTACGAGCAGTACTTC	CASSLARDRHYEQYF
TRBV29-1	TRBJ1-1	once	NA	TGCAGCGTTGAAGGGGGTGGCAACACTGAAGCTTTCTTT	CSVEGGGNTEAFF
TRBV28	TRBJ1-3	NA	NA	TGTGCCAGCAGTCAGTTGAACACCATATATTTT	CASSQLNTIYF
TRBV14	TRBJ1-1	once	NA	TGTGCCAGCAGCCAAGGTCAAGGCACTGAAGCTTTCTTT	CASSQGQGTEAFF
TRBV27	TRBJ1-2	NA	TRBD1	TGTGCCAGCAGTGCGGGACAGGGGGGGTATGGCTACACCTTC	CASSAGQGGYGYTF
TRBV18	TRBJ2-2	once	TRBD2	TGTGCCAGCTCACCACCGGCAGGGAGGGCGTCCGGGGAGCTGTTTTTT	CASSPPAGRASGELFF
TRBV29-1	TRBJ1-2	NA	NA	TGCAGCGTTGGGGTTCTGGGCGGCTACACCTTC	CSVGVLGGYTF
TRBV6-1	TRBJ2-6	NA	NA	TGTGCCAGCAGTGTTCGGGCAACGTCTGGGGCCAACGTCCTGACTTTC	CASSVRATSGANVLTF
TRBV29-1	TRBJ1-2	NA	NA	TGCAGCGTTGGGGGGCAAGACTATGGCTACACCTTC	CSVGGQDYGYTF